These 32 T cell receptor beta chains were all obtained from the same sample, sequenced in a study of T cell responses to AZD1222 COVID-19 vaccine. The repertoire was sequenced with immunoSEQ multiplex PCR; TCRdb's copy has only in-frame clones and lacks some. The data show 100,000 to 150,000 clones, roughly 90% seen once. The sequences come from peripheral blood, collected on day 0 of AZD1222 vaccination. These receptors all come from an adult in good health.

This rearrangement joins TRBV9 to TRBJ1-2; D is unclear. Germline CDR1 is SGDLS and CDR2 is YYNGEE. The CDR3 is 14 amino acids. The germline V and J ends were trimmed by 4 bases and 3 bases, with 13 bases remaining between them. The CDR3 DNA is TGTGCCAGCAGCCCAATTAACAGCCACTATGGCTACACCTTC. Protein: CASSPINSHYGYTF.

V usage is TRBV4-1 and J usage is TRBJ2-3, with unresolved D. From germline, CDR1 is MGHRA and CDR2 YSYEKL. V was pared by 0 bases and J by 6 bases, with 4 bases between. CDR3 size: 12 residues. For the CDR3, the DNA is TGCGCCAGCAGCCAAGAATCCGATACGCAGTATTTT. Amino acid sequence: CASSQESDTQYF.

This clone has a single count. The CDR3 here is CASSSSSGRSVLGTDTQYF. CDR3 nucleotides: TGTGCCAGCAGCTCGTCTAGCGGGAGGAGCGTTCTGGGCACAGATACGCAGTATTTT. This chain connects TRBV7-9 to TRBJ2-3, with TRBD2 matching 11 bases. This CDR3 spans 19 amino acids. Germline trimming cut 4 bases from V and 1 base from J; bases unmatched to any gene: 13. Germline assignment: CDR1 SEHNR and CDR2 FQNEAQ (reference sequence).

This sequence joins TRBV7-9 and TRBJ2-1; TRBD1 matches 9 bases. The ends lost 5 bases at V and 6 bases at J; junction bases unmatched: 11. Germline V gene data show CDR1 as SEHNR and CDR2 as FQNEAQ (reference sequence). There are 16 residues in the CDR3. The CDR3 protein is CASSLLTGQGSNEQFF. Here the CDR3 DNA reads TGTGCCAGCAGCCTACTGACGGGACAGGGTTCCAATGAGCAGTTCTTC.

J is TRBJ2-2 and V is TRBV9; D not certain. Germline V gene sequence: CDR1 SGDLS, CDR2 YYNGEE. V dropped 0 bases and J dropped 4 bases, with 7 bases sitting between them. The CDR3 has 14 residues. CDR3 loop: CASSVEGATGELFF. The CDR3 DNA follows: TGTGCCAGCAGCGTAGAGGGCGCCACCGGGGAGCTGTTTTTT.

The chain couples TRBV5-4 to TRBJ1-4; unclear D gene. Germline V gene lookup returns CDR1 SGHNT and CDR2 YYREEE (reference sequence). This CDR3 is 17 amino acids long. V was shortened by 2 bases and J by 8 bases, with 22 bases between the two germline ends. The DNA for the CDR3 is TGTGCCAGCAGCTTAAAGTGCAAGGAATGGGTGTTCGAAAAACTGTTTTTT. This sequence encodes CASSLKCKEWVFEKLFF.

The chain carries TRBV5-8 and TRBJ2-1, with 8 bases that match TRBD2. V lost 4 bases and J lost 9; bases outside the gene matches: 12. Germline CDR1 reads SGHTS; CDR2 reads YDEGEE. The CDR3 has 15 residues. The CDR3: CASSGRLAGGPEQFF. The DNA for the CDR3 is TGTGCCAGCAGCGGGAGGCTAGCGGGTGGCCCTGAGCAGTTCTTC.

V usage is TRBV9 and J usage is TRBJ2-2; TRBD1 aligns across 10 bases. The CDR3 runs to 16 residues. CDR1 and CDR2 (germline): SGDLS, YYNGEE. With 3 bases clipped from V and 3 bases from J, the junction kept 5 bases outside the gene matches. Written as DNA, the CDR3 is TGTGCCAGCAGCGCGCCGACAGGGGGCGACACCGGGGAGCTGTTTTTT. This encodes CASSAPTGGDTGELFF. Filled out from reference TRBV9 and TRBJ2-2, the complete variable domain reads DSGVTQTPKHLITATGQRVTLRCSPRSGDLSVYWYQQSLDQGLQFLIQYYNGEERAKGNILERFSAQQFPDLHSELNLSSLELGDSALYFCASSAPTGGDTGELFFGEGSRLTVL.

V gene TRBV7-9 combines with J gene TRBJ2-7; D gene uncertain. V shed 4 bases and J shed 2 bases, with 3 bases lying between them. Per the germline V gene, CDR1 is SEHNR and CDR2 is FQNEAQ (reference sequence). The CDR3 spans 11 residues. The CDR3 sequence is CASSSPYEQYF. CDR3 coding DNA: TGTGCCAGCAGCTCCCCCTACGAGCAGTACTTC.

V gene TRBV24-1 combines with J gene TRBJ2-7; no clear D. The CDR3 runs 14 residues. Trimming removed 3 bases from V and 0 bases from J, with 8 bases in between. Germline CDR1 KGHDR, CDR2 SFDVKD. CDR3 sequence: CATSDVRSSYEQYF. The CDR3 DNA reads as TGTGCCACCAGTGATGTACGGAGCTCCTACGAGCAGTACTTC.

V usage is TRBV12-2 and J usage is TRBJ2-7; the D call of TRBD1 is as the table states it, not checked on the DNA. TRBV12-2 is deemed a pseudogene. The CDR3 has 20 amino acids. The CDR3 region is CASRLDKGQGVQVSSYEQYF. The DNA for the CDR3 is TGTGCAAGTCGCTTAGACAAGGGACAGGGGGTGCAGGTTAGCTCCTACGAGCAGTACTTC.

The J gene is TRBJ2-5, the V gene TRBV5-1, with TRBD2 matching 9 bases. J gave up 4 bases and V 3 bases, and 7 bases lay outside the gene matches. Germline V lookup: CDR1 SGHRS, CDR2 YFSETQ. The CDR3 extends over 15 amino acids. The CDR3 protein is CASSSLVAGVETQYF. For the CDR3, the DNA is TGCGCCAGCAGCTCCCTGGTAGCGGGGGTAGAGACCCAGTACTTC.

This clone was found once. J is TRBJ2-1 and V is TRBV4-1; either TRBD1 or TRBD2 may fit D (6 bases each). The CDR3 totals 16 residues. The V end lost 2 bases, the J end lost 2 bases, and 13 bases lay between the germline ends. In germline, CDR1 is MGHRA, CDR2 YSYEKL. CDR3 sequence reads: CASSQPGGSAYNEQFF. The CDR3 bases are TGCGCCAGCAGCCAACCCGGGGGCAGCGCCTACAATGAGCAGTTCTTC.

This clone has a single count. The rearrangement joins TRBV28 to TRBJ1-2; 7 bases map to TRBD1. V lost 2 bases to trimming and J lost 5 bases; unmatched junction nucleotides: 5. CDR3 length equals 14 residues. Germline V gene data show CDR1 as MDHEN and CDR2 as SYDVKM. For the CDR3, the DNA is TGTGCCAGCAGTTTAGACAGGGAAGTTTATGGCTACACCTTC. Translation: CASSLDREVYGYTF.

The chain recombines TRBV30 with TRBJ2-1, with 13 positions matching TRBD2. The CDR3 loop spans 17 amino acids. Trimming took 2 bases from V and 6 from J; bases not matched to a gene: 10. Germline CDR1 and CDR2: GTSNPN and SVGIG (reference sequence). CDR3 protein: CAWSFEVGLAGRNEQFF. The CDR3 nucleotides read TGTGCCTGGAGTTTCGAAGTGGGACTAGCGGGACGCAATGAGCAGTTCTTC.

V gene TRBV7-8 combines with J gene TRBJ1-2, with unresolved D. CDR3 length: 16 amino acids. V was shortened by 1 base and J by 0 bases, with 12 bases between the two germline ends. Germline lookup yields CDR1 SGHVS and CDR2 FQNEAQ. CDR3: CASSLGGVRANYGYTF. In nucleotides, the CDR3 is TGTGCCAGCAGCTTAGGCGGGGTCAGAGCTAACTATGGCTACACCTTC.

The J gene is TRBJ2-3, the V gene TRBV2, with a weak D call TRBD1 (6 bases). Trimming pared 6 bases from V and 1 base from J, leaving 17 bases between. Germline values: CDR1 SNHLY, CDR2 FYNNEI. The CDR3 is 16 residues long. This CDR3 is CASRQGLIARTDTQYF. The CDR3 region has the DNA TGTGCCAGCAGACAGGGTTTGATAGCTCGCACAGATACGCAGTATTTT.

In nucleotides, the CDR3 is TGTGCCAGCAGCTTAGTTTCGGGACAGGGCCACGAGCAGTACTTC. Residues: CASSLVSGQGHEQYF. This sequence joins TRBV7-8 and TRBJ2-7, with 9 bases fitting TRBD1. Germline V lookup: CDR1 SGHVS, CDR2 FQNEAQ. V dropped 1 base and J dropped 5; count of bases not matched to a gene: 6. This CDR3 spans 15 amino acids.

This chain joins TRBV9 and TRBJ2-1; 10 positions match TRBD2. Germline CDR1 is SGDLS and CDR2 is YYNGEE. The junction had 11 bases not matched to a gene; V was cut back by 0 bases and J by 5 bases. This CDR3 has 18 amino acids. The chain's CDR3 is CASSVELAGISRNNEQFF. CDR3 nucleotide sequence: TGTGCCAGCAGCGTAGAACTAGCGGGGATTTCCAGAAACAATGAGCAGTTCTTC.

The chain is built from TRBV11-2 and TRBJ2-7; 8 nucleotides agree with TRBD1. The CDR3 totals 15 residues. The V segment lost 1 base and the J segment 3 bases; nucleotides outside the gene matches: 5. In germline, CDR1 is SGHAT, CDR2 FQNNGV. The CDR3 protein is CASSLGQGSGYEQYF. The CDR3 region has the DNA TGTGCCAGCAGCTTAGGACAGGGGTCGGGCTACGAGCAGTACTTC.

V usage is TRBV14 and J usage is TRBJ1-2; D uncertain. Trimming removed 0 bases from V and 4 bases from J, with 12 bases in between. The CDR3 is 15 residues long. Germline assignment: CDR1 SGHDN and CDR2 FVKESK. CDR3 in amino acids: CASSQDSVSRYGYTF. Written as DNA, the CDR3 is TGTGCCAGCAGCCAAGATTCCGTGAGCCGCTATGGCTACACCTTC. The full variable domain, rest sourced from reference TRBV14 and TRBJ1-2, is EAGVTQFPSHSVIEKGQTVTLRCDPISGHDNLYWYRRVMGKEIKFLLHFVKESKQDESGMPNNRFLAERTGGTYSTLKVQPAELEDSGVYFCASSQDSVSRYGYTFGSGTRLTVV.

This clone was observed a single time. The chain links TRBV5-1 to TRBJ1-4, with D possibly being TRBD1 (5 bases). The CDR3 extends over 16 amino acids. Germline CDR1 and CDR2: SGHRS and YFSETQ. V was clipped by 0 bases and J by 4 bases, with 13 bases between them. CDR3 sequence reads: CASSLAAGTRNEKLFF. In nucleotides, the CDR3 is TGCGCCAGCAGCTTGGCAGCCGGGACGCGTAATGAAAAACTGTTTTTT.

This chain uses TRBV5-1 with TRBJ1-1; perhaps TRBD1 as D (5 bases). CDR1 is SGHRS, CDR2 YFSETQ, per germline. Trimming removed 1 base from V and 1 base from J, with 17 bases in between. CDR3 length equals 17 residues. The CDR3 loop is CASSLSQGSLQNTEAFF. The CDR3 region has the DNA TGCGCCAGCAGCTTGAGCCAGGGTTCCCTCCAGAACACTGAAGCTTTCTTT.

The V and J genes are TRBV5-6 and TRBJ2-7; the D is unclear. Germline V CDR1 and CDR2: SGHDT, YYEEEE. This CDR3 comprises 11 residues. V dropped 1 base and J dropped 5 bases, with 4 bases sitting between them. This CDR3 is CASSLLDEQYF. The CDR3 DNA follows: TGTGCCAGCAGCTTGTTGGACGAGCAGTACTTC.

The CDR3 bases are TGTGCCAGCAGTTCGTACAGCTACGAGCAGTACTTC. As protein: CASSSYSYEQYF. The genes are TRBV27 and TRBJ2-7; D gene ambiguous. The length of the CDR3 is 12 residues. The germline V gene has CDR1 MNHEY and CDR2 SMNVEV (reference sequence). V lost 4 bases, J lost 3 bases, and 7 bases lay in between.

V and J are TRBV19 and TRBJ2-1; 9 bases fit TRBD1. J was trimmed by 4 bases and V by 5 bases; bases with no gene match: 3. This CDR3 region has 14 residues. Germline V gives CDR1 LNHDA, CDR2 SQIVND (reference sequence). DNA of the CDR3: TGTGCCAGTAGTTGGGGACAGGGTTACAATGAGCAGTTCTTC. Its protein is CASSWGQGYNEQFF.

This rearrangement joins TRBV29-1 to TRBJ2-1; 9 bases match TRBD1. The junction had 7 bases not matched to a gene; V was cut back by 8 bases and J by 8 bases. The V gene's germline CDR1 is SQVTM and CDR2 ANQGSEA. CDR3 length equals 12 residues. This chain's CDR3 is CSPRTGAYEQFF. Here the CDR3 DNA reads TGCAGCCCTAGGACAGGGGCGTATGAGCAGTTCTTC.

The rearrangement joins TRBV18 to TRBJ1-1; D gene ambiguous. This CDR3 region has 15 residues. Trimming stripped 1 base from V and 4 bases from J, with 13 bases between. Germline CDR1 reads KGHSH; CDR2 reads LQKENI. CDR3 in DNA: TGTGCCAGCTCACCACGGGATGCAGAGAGCACTGAAGCTTTCTTT. It specifies CASSPRDAESTEAFF.

V usage is TRBV18 and J usage is TRBJ1-4; the D is unclear. This CDR3 has 14 residues. V was clipped by 3 bases and J by 0 bases, with 5 bases between them. Germline CDR1 is KGHSH and CDR2 is LQKENI. The CDR3 DNA is TGTGCCAGCTCACCCCAAGCAACTAATGAAAAACTGTTTTTT. This gives the protein CASSPQATNEKLFF.

This chain links TRBV24-1 with TRBJ2-1; D is undetermined. The CDR3 totals 16 residues. V was trimmed by 1 base and J by 4 bases, leaving 13 bases between them. Germline loops: CDR1 KGHDR, CDR2 SFDVKD. The CDR3 protein is CATSDFQNSRYNEQFF. DNA for the CDR3: TGTGCCACCAGTGATTTTCAGAACTCTCGGTACAATGAGCAGTTCTTC.

J is TRBJ1-6 and V is TRBV19, with D tentatively TRBD1 (5 bases). CDR3 length equals 14 residues. CDR1 and CDR2 from the germline V gene are LNHDA and SQIVND (reference sequence). V was pared by 9 bases and J by 7 bases, with 16 bases between. The CDR3 sequence: CASRWGRGNSPLHF. Here the CDR3 DNA reads TGTGCCAGCCGGTGGGGCCGGGGAAATTCACCCCTCCACTTT.

The chain is built from TRBV19 and TRBJ1-5, with 12 bases identical to TRBD1. V trimming: 5 bases; J trimming: 6 bases; junction bases outside the gene matches: 2. Germline lookup yields CDR1 LNHDA and CDR2 SQIVND (reference sequence). CDR3 length equals 14 residues. In nucleotides, the CDR3 is TGTGCCAGTAGTGGGACAGGGGGCTTTCAGCCCCAGCATTTT. Encoded protein: CASSGTGGFQPQHF.